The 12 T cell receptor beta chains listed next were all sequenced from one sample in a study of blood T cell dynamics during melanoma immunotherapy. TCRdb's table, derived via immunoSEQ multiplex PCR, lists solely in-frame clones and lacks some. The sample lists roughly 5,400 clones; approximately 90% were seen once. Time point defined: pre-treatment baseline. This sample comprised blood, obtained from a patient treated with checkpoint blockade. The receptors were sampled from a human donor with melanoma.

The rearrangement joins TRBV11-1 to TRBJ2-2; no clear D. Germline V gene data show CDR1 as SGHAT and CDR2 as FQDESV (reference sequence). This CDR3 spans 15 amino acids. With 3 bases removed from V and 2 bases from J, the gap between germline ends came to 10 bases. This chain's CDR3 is CASSLGSHNTGELFF. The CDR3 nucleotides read TGTGCCAGCAGCTTGGGCAGCCACAACACCGGGGAGCTGTTTTTT.

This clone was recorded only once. In nucleotides, the CDR3 is TGTGCCAGCAGCGGCAAGGACAGAGACAATGAGCAGTTCTTC. Amino acid sequence: CASSGKDRDNEQFF. V is TRBV5-4 and J is TRBJ2-1; tentative D call: TRBD1 (6 bases). Germline V gene sequence: CDR1 SGHNT, CDR2 YYREEE (reference sequence). With 4 bases removed from V and 5 bases from J, the gap between germline ends came to 13 bases. This CDR3 is built from 14 residues.

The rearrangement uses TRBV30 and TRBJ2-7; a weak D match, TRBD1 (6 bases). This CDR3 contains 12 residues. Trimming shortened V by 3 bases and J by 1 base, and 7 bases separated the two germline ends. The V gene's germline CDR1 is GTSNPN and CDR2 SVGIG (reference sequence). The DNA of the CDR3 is TGTGCCTGGAGCGGACAGTCCTACGAGCAGTACTTC. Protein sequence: CAWSGQSYEQYF.

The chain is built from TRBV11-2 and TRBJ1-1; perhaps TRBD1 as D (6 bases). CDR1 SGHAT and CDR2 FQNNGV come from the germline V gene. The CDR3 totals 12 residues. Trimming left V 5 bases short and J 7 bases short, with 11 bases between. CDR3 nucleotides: TGTGCCAGCAGCCCAGGGGCGGGTGAAGCTTTCTTT. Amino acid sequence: CASSPGAGEAFF. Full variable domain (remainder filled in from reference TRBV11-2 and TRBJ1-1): EAGVAQSPRYKIIEKRQSVAFWCNPISGHATLYWYQQILGQGPKLLIQFQNNGVVDDSQLPKDRFSAERLKGVDSTLKIQPAKLEDSAVYLCASSPGAGEAFFGQGTRLTVV.

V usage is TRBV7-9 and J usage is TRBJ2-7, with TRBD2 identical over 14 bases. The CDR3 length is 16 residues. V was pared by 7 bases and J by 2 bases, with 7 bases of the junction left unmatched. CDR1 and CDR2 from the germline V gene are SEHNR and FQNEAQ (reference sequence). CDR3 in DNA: TGTGCCAGCACCAGGACTAGCGGGAGGTTAACCTACGAGCAGTACTTC. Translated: CASTRTSGRLTYEQYF.

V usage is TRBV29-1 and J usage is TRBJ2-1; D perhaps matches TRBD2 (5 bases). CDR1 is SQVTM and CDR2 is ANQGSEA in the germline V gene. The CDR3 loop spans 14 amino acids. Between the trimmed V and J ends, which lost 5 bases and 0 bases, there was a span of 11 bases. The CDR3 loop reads CSVSGSSSYNEQFF. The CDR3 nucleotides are TGCAGCGTTTCGGGGTCGAGCTCCTACAATGAGCAGTTCTTC.

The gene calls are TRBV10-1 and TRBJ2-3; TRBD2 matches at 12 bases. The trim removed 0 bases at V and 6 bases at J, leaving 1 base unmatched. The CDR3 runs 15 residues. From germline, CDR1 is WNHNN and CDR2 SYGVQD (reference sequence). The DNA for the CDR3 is TGCGCCAGCAGTGAGTCGACTAGCGGGGGTGATACGCAGTATTTT. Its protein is CASSESTSGGDTQYF.

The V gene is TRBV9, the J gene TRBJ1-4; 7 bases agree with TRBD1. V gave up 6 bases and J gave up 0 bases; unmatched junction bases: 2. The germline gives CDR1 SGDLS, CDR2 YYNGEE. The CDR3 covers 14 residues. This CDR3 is CASTTGPTNEKLFF. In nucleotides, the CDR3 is TGTGCCAGCACGACAGGGCCAACTAATGAAAAACTGTTTTTT.

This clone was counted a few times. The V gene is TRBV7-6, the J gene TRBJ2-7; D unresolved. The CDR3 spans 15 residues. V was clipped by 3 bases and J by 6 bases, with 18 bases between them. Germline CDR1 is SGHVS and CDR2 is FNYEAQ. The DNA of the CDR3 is TGTGCCAGCAGCTTGATCAGCTCGATCTCTGGCGAGCAGTACTTC. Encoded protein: CASSLISSISGEQYF.

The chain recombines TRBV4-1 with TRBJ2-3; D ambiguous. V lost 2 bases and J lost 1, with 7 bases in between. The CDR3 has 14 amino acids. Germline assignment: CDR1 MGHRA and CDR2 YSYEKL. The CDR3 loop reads CASSQRAGTDTQYF. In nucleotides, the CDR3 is TGCGCCAGCAGCCAACGGGCTGGCACAGATACGCAGTATTTT.

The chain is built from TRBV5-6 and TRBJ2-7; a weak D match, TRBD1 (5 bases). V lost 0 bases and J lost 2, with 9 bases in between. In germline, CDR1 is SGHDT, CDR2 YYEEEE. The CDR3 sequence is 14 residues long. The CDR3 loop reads CASSLVRETYEQYF. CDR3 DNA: TGTGCCAGCAGCTTGGTCAGGGAAACCTACGAGCAGTACTTC.

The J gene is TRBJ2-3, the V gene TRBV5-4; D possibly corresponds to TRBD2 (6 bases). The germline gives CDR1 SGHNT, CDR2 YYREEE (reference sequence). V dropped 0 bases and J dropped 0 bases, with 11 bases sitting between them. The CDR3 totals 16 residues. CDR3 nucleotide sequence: TGTGCCAGCAGCTTGGACCTAGCGTCTAGCACAGATACGCAGTATTTT. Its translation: CASSLDLASSTDTQYF.